Below, one T cell receptor (beta chain) is given with its context. The CDR3 runs 15 residues. The germline V gene encodes CDR1 KGHSH and CDR2 LQKENI. V dropped 2 bases and J dropped 1; count of bases not matched to a gene: 1. This entry belongs to a study of T cell changes during pregnancy in multiple sclerosis. Clones were read by immunoSEQ multiplex PCR, and TCRdb kept only the in-frame ones, dropping some. The sample lists about 52,000 clones; approximately 92% were seen once. Sequences were derived from CD4+ T cells from peripheral blood mononuclear cells, sampled in the third trimester of pregnancy. The TCR originated in a female donor with multiple sclerosis, enrolled in a pregnancy study. This chain joins TRBV18 and TRBJ2-3; 9 bases line up with TRBD1. CDR3 DNA sequence: TGTGCCAGCTCACCAAGGACAGGGGGCACAGATACGCAGTATTTT. Translated: CASSPRTGGTDTQYF.